This T cell receptor (beta chain) was documented in a study of T cell repertoires in cytomegalovirus infection. Across the study: Public signatures in TCR beta pointed to CMV infection and matching HLA type. Study-wide findings and caveats: There were carriers of CMV plus the relevant HLA, and cumulative public TCR beta family frequency identified them. There were HLA-C-restricted CMV-specific TCR beta clonotypes dominating the ex vivo response.

There are a few counts of this clonotype. What it binds is unknown. TCRdb re-analysed the reads in MiXCR, keeping a single row per CDR3 protein. The data show about 360,000 distinct CDR3 sequences, 15% to 20% seen once. The CDR3 has 16 residues. From germline, CDR1 is SGHAT and CDR2 FQNNGV. V was clipped by 1 base and J by 6 bases; unmatched bases: 6. Sequenced: PBMCs. The sequence was obtained from a human donor in good health (CMV status not recorded). Some clones in this sample may be carry-over from other donors' samples. The V gene is TRBV11-2, the J gene TRBJ2-2; TRBD2 matches 9 bases. CDR3 nucleotides: TGTGCCAGCAGCTTAGGGCAGCGGGAGGTCTCCGGGGAGCTGTTTTTT. Translation: CASSLGQREVSGELFF.